This is a list of T cell receptor beta chains from one sample in a study of low-dose radiotherapy and immunotherapy resistance in tumors. TCRdb fed the reads into MiXCR, producing one record per CDR3 protein. The sample records some 71,000 distinct CDR3 sequences, less than 40% being singletons. This specimen was PBMCs, taken before treatment. These receptors were obtained from a female donor with ovarian cancer. Both conserved end residues are part of each CDR3. The D gene is left open where the match is weak. Some rows have no size entry. The others give once, few or many, or a class for an expanded clone.

cdr3_nt: TGTGCCAGCAGCCTCCGCGCGGGAGGGGTAGAGACCCAGTACTTC; cdr3_aa: CASSLRAGGVETQYF; d_call: TRBD2; clone_size: -; j_call: TRBJ2-5; cdr3_length: 15; v_call: TRBV7-2
cdr3_nt: TGTGCCAGTAGCCCGGGGAAGAACAATCAGCCCCAGCATTTT; cdr3_aa: CASSPGKNNQPQHF; d_call: -; clone_size: many; j_call: TRBJ1-5; cdr3_length: 14; v_call: TRBV19
cdr3_nt: TGTGCCAGCAGGACGGGACAGGGCTATAACTATGGCTACACCTTC; cdr3_aa: CASRTGQGYNYGYTF; d_call: TRBD1; clone_size: -; j_call: TRBJ1-2; cdr3_length: 15; v_call: TRBV6-1
cdr3_nt: TGTGCCAGCAGCCACAGGGACATTGGGGCCAACGTCCTGACTTTC; cdr3_aa: CASSHRDIGANVLTF; d_call: -; clone_size: once; j_call: TRBJ2-6; cdr3_length: 15; v_call: TRBV3-1
cdr3_nt: TGCGCCAGCAGCCAAGATCTTGACAGAAAGAACACTGAAGCTTTCTTT; cdr3_aa: CASSQDLDRKNTEAFF; d_call: -; clone_size: many; j_call: TRBJ1-1; cdr3_length: 16; v_call: TRBV4-1
cdr3_nt: TGCGCCAGCAGCCACAGGAGGGATTACGAGCAGTACTTC; cdr3_aa: CASSHRRDYEQYF; d_call: -; clone_size: many; j_call: TRBJ2-7; cdr3_length: 13; v_call: TRBV5-1
cdr3_nt: TGTGCCAGCAGAAAAATAGGACGGGATCTAGGCGAGACCCAGTACTTC; cdr3_aa: CASRKIGRDLGETQYF; d_call: -; clone_size: -; j_call: TRBJ2-5; cdr3_length: 16; v_call: TRBV27
cdr3_nt: TGTGCCACCAGCAGAGATGGGGGGAACAATGAGCAGTTCTTC; cdr3_aa: CATSRDGGNNEQFF; d_call: -; clone_size: -; j_call: TRBJ2-1; cdr3_length: 14; v_call: TRBV15
cdr3_nt: TGTGCCAGCAGTGATTTAGCGGGGCCCCGGTACCAAGAGACCCAGTACTTC; cdr3_aa: CASSDLAGPRYQETQYF; d_call: TRBD2; clone_size: few; j_call: TRBJ2-5; cdr3_length: 17; v_call: TRBV2
cdr3_nt: TGTGCCAGTAGTAAGCCTGGCGGACAAGTCACAGATACGCAGTATTTT; cdr3_aa: CASSKPGGQVTDTQYF; d_call: -; clone_size: many; j_call: TRBJ2-3; cdr3_length: 16; v_call: TRBV19
cdr3_nt: TGTGCCAGCAGTCCCCGGACTAGCGGCCAAGAGACCCAGTACTTC; cdr3_aa: CASSPRTSGQETQYF; d_call: TRBD2; clone_size: many; j_call: TRBJ2-5; cdr3_length: 15; v_call: TRBV12-3/TRBV12-4
cdr3_nt: TGTGCCAGCAGCCGATCGACTAGCGGGAGGGGGTCCTACAATGAGCAGTTCTTC; cdr3_aa: CASSRSTSGRGSYNEQFF; d_call: TRBD2; clone_size: many; j_call: TRBJ2-1; cdr3_length: 18; v_call: TRBV3-1
cdr3_nt: TGTGCCAGCAGACTTGCGGCAGGGACCTTGGATGAGCAGTTCTTC; cdr3_aa: CASRLAAGTLDEQFF; d_call: -; clone_size: few; j_call: TRBJ2-1; cdr3_length: 15; v_call: TRBV5-6
cdr3_nt: TGTGCCAGCAGTGTTAGCCCTGGGGGTAACTATGGCTACACCTTC; cdr3_aa: CASSVSPGGNYGYTF; d_call: -; clone_size: -; j_call: TRBJ1-2; cdr3_length: 15; v_call: TRBV28
cdr3_nt: TGTGCCTGGAGTCGACGGGACGGTGGGAGCTCTGGGGCCAACGTCCTGACTTTC; cdr3_aa: CAWSRRDGGSSGANVLTF; d_call: -; clone_size: many; j_call: TRBJ2-6; cdr3_length: 18; v_call: TRBV30
cdr3_nt: TGTGCCAGCAGCGAACAGGGGGGATTGAATGAGCAGTTCTTC; cdr3_aa: CASSEQGGLNEQFF; d_call: TRBD1; clone_size: few; j_call: TRBJ2-1; cdr3_length: 14; v_call: TRBV5-4
cdr3_nt: TGTGCCAGCAGCCGGTCGGATTCACCCCTCCACTTT; cdr3_aa: CASSRSDSPLHF; d_call: -; clone_size: many; j_call: TRBJ1-6; cdr3_length: 12; v_call: TRBV12-3/TRBV12-4
cdr3_nt: TGCAGTGCTAGAGATCAGACGGGTCGGGAAAAACTGTTTTTT; cdr3_aa: CSARDQTGREKLFF; d_call: -; clone_size: -; j_call: TRBJ1-4; cdr3_length: 14; v_call: TRBV20-1
cdr3_nt: TGTGCCAGCAACAGGTTAGCCATGAACACTGAAGCTTTCTTT; cdr3_aa: CASNRLAMNTEAFF; d_call: -; clone_size: many; j_call: TRBJ1-1; cdr3_length: 14; v_call: TRBV28
cdr3_nt: TGCAGCGTAGTGGGACAAACAAACACTGAAGCTTTCTTT; cdr3_aa: CSVVGQTNTEAFF; d_call: -; clone_size: many; j_call: TRBJ1-1; cdr3_length: 13; v_call: TRBV29-1
cdr3_nt: TGTGCCAGCAGTGAAGCAGCGGGGTTGAACACTGAAGCTTTCTTT; cdr3_aa: CASSEAAGLNTEAFF; d_call: -; clone_size: many; j_call: TRBJ1-1; cdr3_length: 15; v_call: TRBV6-1
cdr3_nt: TGTGCCACCAGTGATGGGGGGGGGGGCACAGATACGCAGTATTTT; cdr3_aa: CATSDGGGGTDTQYF; d_call: TRBD2; clone_size: many; j_call: TRBJ2-3; cdr3_length: 15; v_call: TRBV24-1
cdr3_nt: TGTGCCAGCAGGAATCTGGGGGACAGGGTTAAAGCTTTCTTT; cdr3_aa: CASRNLGDRVKAFF; d_call: TRBD1; clone_size: many; j_call: TRBJ1-1; cdr3_length: 14; v_call: TRBV6-2/TRBV6-3
cdr3_nt: TGTGCCTGGAGTGGGCAGGCGCTTCAGCCCCAGCATTTT; cdr3_aa: CAWSGQALQPQHF; d_call: -; clone_size: many; j_call: TRBJ1-5; cdr3_length: 13; v_call: TRBV30
cdr3_nt: TGTGCCAGCAGCGTCCAACAGGGGACTAATGAAAAACTGTTTTTT; cdr3_aa: CASSVQQGTNEKLFF; d_call: TRBD1; clone_size: many; j_call: TRBJ1-4; cdr3_length: 15; v_call: TRBV5-4
cdr3_nt: TGTGCCAGCAGCTTACCAGCTTATGCTGAAGCTTTCTTT; cdr3_aa: CASSLPAYAEAFF; d_call: -; clone_size: -; j_call: TRBJ1-1; cdr3_length: 13; v_call: TRBV7-9
cdr3_nt: TGTGCCAGCAGTACAGGGTTCGGCGTCTACGAGCAGTACTTC; cdr3_aa: CASSTGFGVYEQYF; d_call: -; clone_size: -; j_call: TRBJ2-7; cdr3_length: 14; v_call: TRBV5-4
cdr3_nt: TGTGCCAGCAGTGAACGGGACAGGCGGGACCAGCCCCAGCATTTT; cdr3_aa: CASSERDRRDQPQHF; d_call: TRBD1; clone_size: many; j_call: TRBJ1-5; cdr3_length: 15; v_call: TRBV28
cdr3_nt: TGTGCCAGCAGCCAACCTAGGACAGGGGGCAATGAGCAGTTCTTC; cdr3_aa: CASSQPRTGGNEQFF; d_call: TRBD1; clone_size: -; j_call: TRBJ2-1; cdr3_length: 15; v_call: TRBV14
cdr3_nt: TGTGCCAGCAGTCCGACCGACAGGGCCAGTGGAAACACCATATATTTT; cdr3_aa: CASSPTDRASGNTIYF; d_call: TRBD1; clone_size: many; j_call: TRBJ1-3; cdr3_length: 16; v_call: TRBV6-8
cdr3_nt: TGTGCCAGCAGTCGACTTGGACTAGCGGGCAACATTCAGTACTTC; cdr3_aa: CASSRLGLAGNIQYF; d_call: TRBD2; clone_size: few; j_call: TRBJ2-4; cdr3_length: 15; v_call: TRBV12-3/TRBV12-4
cdr3_nt: TGTGCCTGGAGTAAGAGGGGATTGAACACCGGGGAGCTGTTTTTT; cdr3_aa: CAWSKRGLNTGELFF; d_call: -; clone_size: -; j_call: TRBJ2-2; cdr3_length: 15; v_call: TRBV30
cdr3_nt: TGTGCCAGCAGTAGGCAGGGGGTAGGCTACACCTTC; cdr3_aa: CASSRQGVGYTF; d_call: TRBD1; clone_size: many; j_call: TRBJ1-2; cdr3_length: 12; v_call: TRBV2
cdr3_nt: TGTGCCAGCAGCCCTCCGGGACAGGCCCACTCCTACGAGCAGTACTTC; cdr3_aa: CASSPPGQAHSYEQYF; d_call: TRBD1; clone_size: many; j_call: TRBJ2-7; cdr3_length: 16; v_call: TRBV5-4
cdr3_nt: TGTGCCAGTAGTTTGAGGGGACAGTATAATCAGCCCCAGCATTTT; cdr3_aa: CASSLRGQYNQPQHF; d_call: TRBD1; clone_size: many; j_call: TRBJ1-5; cdr3_length: 15; v_call: TRBV19